This TCR beta chain is drawn from a study of graft-versus-host responses after intestinal transplantation. Study information: Isolated intestinal, liver-intestinal, or multivisceral transplants had been given to the recipients. All of the recipients had induction that used anti-thymocyte globulin, then tacrolimus and steroids for around 3 years. General observations from the study: Graft-donor T cell macrochimerism in patients accompanied high graft-versus-host to host-versus-graft clonal ratios in allografts. Circulating GvH clones peaking coincided with falling HvG clones soon after transplant.

Regarding this clone: What it recognizes is unknown.

CDR1 and CDR2 from the germline V gene are LNHDA and SQIVND (reference sequence). Trimming shortened V by 3 bases and J by 6 bases, and 15 bases separated the two germline ends. CDR3 length: 14 amino acids. Profiled with immunoSEQ multiplex PCR; TCRdb holds only in-frame clones, not every one. The table lists about 90,000 clones, around nine tenths of them singletons, with around 0.5% in the top ten. The source was unstimulated CD8+ T cells sorted from spleen or lymph node cells, collected before intestinal transplant. This sequence originates from a human donor who received an intestinal transplant. The chain couples TRBV19 to TRBJ2-7; the D gene is possibly TRBD2 (6 bases). The CDR3 region is CASSIGGRAPEQYF. Here the CDR3 DNA reads TGTGCCAGTAGTATTGGAGGGAGAGCCCCCGAGCAGTACTTC.